This entry describes one TCR beta chain. Profiling relied on immunoSEQ multiplex PCR, and the TCRdb table lists in-frame clones only, not all of them. Of about 50,000 clones listed, roughly 90% are singletons. With V trimmed by 3 bases and J by 7 bases, 8 bases remained unmatched. Germline values: CDR1 SGDLS, CDR2 YYNGEE. The CDR3 runs to 16 residues. The source of the sample is a study of T cell changes during pregnancy in multiple sclerosis. The input for sequencing was peripheral blood, taken after pregnancy. The TCR sequence derives from a female donor in good health, enrolled as a control in a pregnancy study. The rearrangement links TRBV9 to TRBJ2-2, with TRBD2 matching 11 bases. The CDR3 region has the DNA TGTGCCAGCAGCGCCCCGGGACTAGCGGCGTTCGGGGAGCTGTTTTTT. Residues: CASSAPGLAAFGELFF.